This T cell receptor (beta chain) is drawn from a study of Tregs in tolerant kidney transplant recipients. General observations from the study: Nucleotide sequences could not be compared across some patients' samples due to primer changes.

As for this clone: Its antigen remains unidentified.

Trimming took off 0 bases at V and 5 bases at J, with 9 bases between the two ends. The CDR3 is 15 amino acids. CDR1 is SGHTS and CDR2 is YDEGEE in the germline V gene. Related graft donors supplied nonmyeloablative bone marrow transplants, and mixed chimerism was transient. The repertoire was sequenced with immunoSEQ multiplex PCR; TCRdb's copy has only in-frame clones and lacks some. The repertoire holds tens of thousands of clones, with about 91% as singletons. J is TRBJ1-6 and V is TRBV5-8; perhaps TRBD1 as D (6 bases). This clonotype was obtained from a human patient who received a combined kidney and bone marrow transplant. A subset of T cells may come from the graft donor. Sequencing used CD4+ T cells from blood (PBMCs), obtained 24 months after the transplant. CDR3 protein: CASSLEQGNNSPLHF. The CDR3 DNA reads TGTGCCAGCAGCTTGGAACAGGGAAATAATTCACCCCTCCACTTT.